This T cell receptor beta chain was sequenced during a study of spatial heterogeneity in lung cancer. On the study more broadly: Raw-read counts averaged over ten per unique TCR and UMI combination.

CDR3 length: 15 residues. Germline loops: CDR1 MGHRA, CDR2 YSYEKL. The V segment lost 1 base and the J segment 4 bases; nucleotides outside the gene matches: 2. About this clonotype: Its antigen remains unknown.

TCRdb re-derived calls from the 5' RACE reads in MiXCR, one entry per CDR3 protein. The sample has more than 30,000 distinct CDR3 sequences, around 5.5% seen once. Study outcomes and limitations: Resection saw ubiquitous expanded tumor TCRs appear in blood more than follow-up did.

Time point: sample taken at primary tumor resection. No cell sorting; template was whole RNA from tumor, lung tissue or PBMC. The donors, about 78 patients with untreated early-stage non-small cell lung cancer, provided the samples. The sample consisted of PBMCs, taken at surgery. This TCR was recovered from a female donor with early-stage non-small cell lung cancer. The chain carries TRBV4-1 and TRBJ1-4; 8 bases match TRBD1. In nucleotides, the CDR3 is TGCGCCAGCAGCCAAGGGACAGGGTATAATGAAAAACTGTTTTTT. Encoded protein: CASSQGTGYNEKLFF.